This section outlines one T cell receptor beta chain sequence together with its context. No antigen is known for it. One end of the junction varies from germline; a read error may be responsible. The data are from a study of OX40 agonist ivuxolimab in advanced cancers. Generated by immunoSEQ multiplex PCR, the TCRdb table keeps only in-frame clones and is missing some. Here the sample spans some 45,000 clones, roughly 90% being singletons. Samples of blood were obtained at baseline, on cycle 4 day 1, and on cycle 7 day 1. This CDR3 region has 11 residues. Germline-derived CDR1 and CDR2 are SQVTM and ANQGSEA. Study-wide results and limits: More expanded clones were found, on average, in CD8+ than in CD4+ T cells.

J is TRBJ1-2 and V is TRBV29-1, with D tentatively TRBD1 (6 bases). The sample in question was CD4+ or CD8+ T cells sorted from blood, obtained in a trial of the OX40 agonist ivuxolimab. This clonotype was sampled from an adult with an advanced solid tumor such as melanoma, head and neck, liver or kidney cancer. CDR3 DNA sequence: TGCAGCGTCGAAGGACAGAAGGGCTACACCTTC. Translated: CSVEGQKGYTF.